These 24 T cell receptor beta chains were all obtained from the same sample, sequenced in a study of radiation and T cells in renal cell carcinoma. Time point here: blood 4 weeks post-SBRT, at nephrectomy. Treatment given: 15 Gy SBRT to primary tumor, nephrectomy 4 weeks later. The assay was immunoSEQ multiplex PCR, and TCRdb's table has in-frame clones only and misses some. Altogether some 97,000 clones are present, approximately 80% being singletons, with the ten largest covering 7.2%. The sample in question was blood, obtained from a patient whose treatment included radiotherapy and nephrectomy. The receptors were sampled from a man between 60 and 75 years old with renal cell carcinoma.

This clone was detected a few times. This chain connects TRBV4-2 to TRBJ2-3; D is undetermined. Trimming left V 0 bases short and J 0 bases short, with 10 bases between. Germline loops: CDR1 LGHNA, CDR2 YNFKEQ. The CDR3 length is 16 residues. The CDR3 sequence: CASSQEWYVSTDTQYF. In DNA form, the CDR3 reads TGTGCCAGCAGCCAAGAATGGTACGTAAGCACAGATACGCAGTATTTT.

The gene calls are TRBV10-3 and TRBJ2-2; no clear D gene. The CDR3 totals 13 residues. Trimming stripped 0 bases from V and 4 bases from J, with 3 bases between. Germline loops: CDR1 ENHRY, CDR2 SYGVKD. As DNA, the CDR3 is TGTGCCATCAGTGAGTCACCCACCGGGGAGCTGTTTTTT. Translated, it gives CAISESPTGELFF.

This clone appeared a single time. This chain connects TRBV19 to TRBJ1-1; TRBD1 agrees at 7 bases. CDR3 length equals 16 residues. Germline CDR1 and CDR2: LNHDA and SQIVND (reference sequence). With 4 bases clipped from V and 4 bases from J, the junction kept 12 bases outside the gene matches. The CDR3 protein is CASSTPPRQGSTEAFF. CDR3 coding DNA: TGTGCCAGTAGTACCCCCCCCCGACAGGGTTCCACTGAAGCTTTCTTT.

The chain links TRBV7-8 to TRBJ2-1; D perhaps matches TRBD1 (5 bases). The CDR3 consists of 12 residues. Germline-derived CDR1 and CDR2 are SGHVS and FQNEAQ. Trimming cost V 6 bases and J 7 bases, with 10 bases left between them. CDR3: CASRGRGNEQFF. CDR3 bases: TGTGCCAGCAGGGGGCGAGGTAATGAGCAGTTCTTC.

The rearrangement links TRBV29-1 to TRBJ2-7, with D unclear. The ends were cut back, 4 bases at V and 5 bases at J, with 9 bases in the middle. The germline gives CDR1 SQVTM, CDR2 ANQGSEA. This CDR3 comprises 11 residues. CDR3 sequence: CSVGLVDEQYF. CDR3 coding DNA: TGCAGCGTTGGTCTGGTTGACGAGCAGTACTTC.

The chain carries TRBV10-3 and TRBJ2-1; D call uncertain. V lost 7 bases and J lost 10, with 17 bases in between. This CDR3 has 13 residues. Germline CDR1 reads ENHRY; CDR2 reads SYGVKD. CDR3 in DNA: TGTGCCATCAACCAAGACTTGCTCAGGGAGCAGTTCTTC. Its translation: CAINQDLLREQFF.

The chain carries TRBV4-2 and TRBJ1-2; a possible D gene is TRBD1 (5 bases). CDR1 is LGHNA, CDR2 YNFKEQ, per germline. Trimming pared 5 bases from V and 1 base from J, leaving 14 bases between. CDR3 size: 15 residues. CDR3 coding DNA: TGTGCCAGCAGCGACCCGGGACCGCTTAACTATGGCTACACCTTC. As protein: CASSDPGPLNYGYTF.

The rearrangement joins TRBV15 to TRBJ2-5; D might be TRBD1 or TRBD2, each matching 5 bases. Germline values: CDR1 LNHNV, CDR2 YYDKDF (reference sequence). CDR3 size: 15 residues. Trimming removed 0 bases from V and 14 bases from J, with 22 bases in between. In DNA, the CDR3 is TGTGCCACCAGCAGAGAACCCACCGGGACGGCCGAGCCTTACTTC. Its protein product is CATSREPTGTAEPYF.

This chain's CDR3 is CASSDKGEVSSYEQYF. The CDR3 nucleotides read TGTGCCAGCAGTGACAAGGGGGAAGTAAGCTCCTACGAGCAGTACTTC. The chain uses TRBV2 and TRBJ2-7, with a weak D call TRBD1 (6 bases). This CDR3 has 16 residues. With 3 bases removed from V and 0 bases from J, the gap between germline ends came to 15 bases. Germline V CDR1 and CDR2: SNHLY, FYNNEI.

This rearrangement joins TRBV28 to TRBJ2-1; D is possibly TRBD2 (5 bases). CDR1 and CDR2 (germline): MDHEN, SYDVKM. V lost 0 bases, J lost 7 bases, and 19 bases lay in between. The CDR3 covers 17 residues. The CDR3 protein is CASSLWNRDSLMNEQFF. In DNA, the CDR3 is TGTGCCAGCAGTTTATGGAATCGGGATTCCCTTATGAATGAGCAGTTCTTC.

The CDR3 reads CASSPRLSSEQYF. The DNA of the CDR3 is TGTGCCAGCAGTCCCCGACTGAGTTCCGAGCAGTACTTC. The chain couples TRBV27 to TRBJ2-7; D call uncertain. The CDR3 extends over 13 amino acids. Germline lookup yields CDR1 MNHEY and CDR2 SMNVEV (reference sequence). V lost 5 bases, J lost 6 bases, and 14 bases lay in between.

The chain employs TRBV19 and TRBJ2-7, with TRBD1 identical over 9 bases. The CDR3 is made up of 15 amino acids. The V gene's germline CDR1 is LNHDA and CDR2 SQIVND (reference sequence). With 1 base clipped from V and 4 bases from J, the junction kept 5 bases outside the gene matches. Here the CDR3 reads CASSIADGQGYEQYF. CDR3 coding DNA: TGTGCCAGTAGTATAGCGGATGGACAGGGGTACGAGCAGTACTTC.

This sequence joins TRBV5-5 and TRBJ2-7; 13 bases align to TRBD2. Germline V gives CDR1 SGHKS, CDR2 YYEKEE (reference sequence). V was pared by 0 bases and J by 2 bases, with 5 bases of the junction left unmatched. There are 17 residues in the CDR3. CDR3 loop: CASSLGTSGSLPYEQYF. The CDR3, as DNA: TGTGCCAGCAGCTTGGGGACTAGCGGGAGCCTTCCCTACGAGCAGTACTTC.

This rearrangement joins TRBV25-1 to TRBJ2-7; weak D call: TRBD2 (6 bases). Trimming stripped 11 bases from V and 2 bases from J, with 13 bases between. Germline-derived CDR1 and CDR2 are MGHDK and SYGVNS. The CDR3 totals 12 residues. The CDR3 DNA reads TGTGCCGGGGGGAAAAGACCCTACGAGCAGTACTTC. Protein: CAGGKRPYEQYF.

This sequence joins TRBV30 and TRBJ2-5, with 14 bases matching TRBD2. This CDR3 spans 16 amino acids. With 5 bases clipped from V and 3 bases from J, the junction kept 8 bases outside the gene matches. Germline CDR1 GTSNPN, CDR2 SVGIG (reference sequence). In nucleotides, the CDR3 is TGTGCCTGGGATGGACTAGCGGGAGGATTGGAAGAGACCCAGTACTTC. This translates into CAWDGLAGGLEETQYF.

Only one count was recorded for this clone. The chain joins TRBV25-1 to TRBJ2-3, with 8 bases lining up with TRBD2. In germline, CDR1 is MGHDK, CDR2 SYGVNS. Trimming took 4 bases from V and 6 from J; bases not matched to a gene: 12. This CDR3 is built from 16 residues. The CDR3 here is CASSGGVAGGMDTQYF. Written as DNA, the CDR3 is TGTGCCAGCAGTGGCGGGGTGGCGGGAGGAATGGATACGCAGTATTTT. The full variable domain, in which reference TRBV25-1 and TRBJ2-3 provide the parts outside the CDR3, is EADIYQTPRYLVIGTGKKITLECSQTMGHDKMYWYQQDPGMELHLIHYSYGVNSTEKGDLSSESTVSRIRTEHFPLTLESARPSHTSQYLCASSGGVAGGMDTQYFGPGTRLTVL.

The chain uses TRBV19 and TRBJ2-5, with D possibly TRBD2 on 6 matching bases. CDR3 length: 15 amino acids. The germline V gene has CDR1 LNHDA and CDR2 SQIVND (reference sequence). Trimming stripped 9 bases from V and 1 base from J, with 18 bases between. CDR3 in DNA: TGTGCCAGCAACCCTAAAGGGAGGTCCCAAGAGACCCAGTACTTC. Translation gives CASNPKGRSQETQYF.

The chain links TRBV28 to TRBJ1-4, with 7 positions matching TRBD1. The length of the CDR3 is 13 residues. The germline gives CDR1 MDHEN, CDR2 SYDVKM. V lost 5 bases and J lost 8; bases outside the gene matches: 5. Here the CDR3 reads CASSRQGYEKLFF. Here the CDR3 DNA reads TGTGCCAGCAGTCGACAGGGCTACGAAAAACTGTTTTTT.

The chain employs TRBV2 and TRBJ1-1; 7 positions agree with TRBD1. Germline trimming cut 2 bases from V and 11 bases from J; bases unmatched to any gene: 11. CDR1 is SNHLY, CDR2 FYNNEI, per germline. The CDR3 sequence is 14 residues long. The CDR3 DNA reads as TGTGCCAGCAGTGAACCTGGGACAGCCCGAGGGGCTTTCTTT. Its protein is CASSEPGTARGAFF.

A note on this clone: The sample contains more than one DNA sequence encoding this CDR3. This chain links TRBV9 with TRBJ1-1; 8 nucleotides line up with TRBD1. V lost 3 bases and J lost 0; bases outside the gene matches: 4. This CDR3 is built from 15 residues. The germline V gene has CDR1 SGDLS and CDR2 YYNGEE. CDR3 in amino acids: CASSATGALNTEAFF. The CDR3 DNA reads TGTGCCAGCAGCGCGACAGGGGCCCTGAACACTGAAGCTTTCTTT.

The rearrangement uses TRBV9 and TRBJ2-6; D remains ambiguous. This CDR3 contains 13 residues. Per germline, CDR1 SGDLS and CDR2 YYNGEE. The V end lost 4 bases, the J end lost 2 bases, and 4 bases lay between the germline ends. The DNA for the CDR3 is TGTGCCAGCAGCCGAACTGGGGCCAACGTCCTGACTTTC. Translated, it gives CASSRTGANVLTF. The whole variable domain, filled in from reference TRBV9 and TRBJ2-6, reads DSGVTQTPKHLITATGQRVTLRCSPRSGDLSVYWYQQSLDQGLQFLIQYYNGEERAKGNILERFSAQQFPDLHSELNLSSLELGDSALYFCASSRTGANVLTFGAGSRLTVL.

The J gene is TRBJ2-2, the V gene TRBV11-2, with D tentatively TRBD1 or TRBD2 (5 bases each). This CDR3 spans 14 amino acids. V lost 9 bases, J lost 0 bases, and 11 bases lay in between. Germline CDR1 and CDR2: SGHAT and FQNNGV. The CDR3 nucleotides read TGTGCCAGTTCGTCGGGGCCGAACACCGGGGAGCTGTTTTTT. This sequence encodes CASSSGPNTGELFF.

As for this clone: The germline gene is not matched at one end of the junction; a read error may be the cause. This chain uses TRBV4-1 with TRBJ2-7, with no clear D. CDR1 and CDR2 from the germline V gene are MGHRA and YSYEKL. The CDR3 extends over 16 amino acids. CDR3 nucleotide sequence: TGCGCCAGCAGCCAGTTTTTGGAAGTGGGCCCGTACTTAGCCGACTTC. Translation gives CASSQFLEVGPYLADF.

V and J are TRBV28 and TRBJ1-5, with D unclear. Looked up from germline, CDR1 is MDHEN and CDR2 is SYDVKM. The CDR3 loop spans 14 amino acids. V was pared by 1 base and J by 3 bases, with 7 bases between. The CDR3 reads CASSLYVDNQPQHF. The CDR3 DNA reads as TGTGCCAGCAGTTTATACGTAGACAATCAGCCCCAGCATTTT.